These T cell receptor beta chains were read from a single sample in a study of identifying expanded T cells in peripheral blood. Using immunoSEQ multiplex PCR, the repertoire was profiled, and TCRdb retains in-frame clones only, with some absent. The sample lists about 94,000 clones, approximately 85% occurring once. The sequencing sample was made of blood. These receptors originate from a person aged 18 to 70 in good health. The CDR3 runs from the conserved cysteine through the conserved F or W. A D gene is named only where the DNA matches it firmly. Rows may omit the clone size; those that give it use once, few, many or a size class.

v_call	cdr3_length	d_call	clone_size	j_call	cdr3_aa	cdr3_nt
TRBV11-3	14	.	.	TRBJ2-3	CASSLADSTDTQYF	TGTGCCAGCAGCTTGGCGGATAGCACAGATACGCAGTATTTT
TRBV5-1	14	TRBD1	.	TRBJ2-7	CASSWRQGEYEQYF	TGCGCCAGCAGCTGGAGACAGGGGGAGTACGAGCAGTACTTC
TRBV30	14	TRBD1	.	TRBJ1-3	CAWRQGNSGNTIYF	TGTGCCTGGAGACAGGGGAACTCTGGAAACACCATATATTTT
TRBV7-3	16	TRBD2	.	TRBJ2-3	CASSLGLAGASDTQYF	TGTGCCAGCAGCTTGGGACTAGCGGGGGCTTCAGATACGCAGTATTTT
TRBV10-3	16	.	.	TRBJ2-2	CATEGAGKARNGELFF	TGTGCCACGGAGGGGGCAGGGAAGGCGAGGAACGGGGAGCTGTTTTTT
TRBV5-1	14	TRBD1	.	TRBJ1-4	CATKQGASNEKLFF	TGCGCCACCAAACAGGGGGCGAGTAATGAAAAACTGTTTTTT
TRBV7-9	17	TRBD1	few	TRBJ1-2	CASSPYQTGPGGYGYTF	TGTGCCAGCAGCCCCTACCAGACAGGGCCAGGAGGTTATGGCTACACCTTC
TRBV5-1	14	TRBD1	.	TRBJ2-3	CASSSGTGSDTQYF	TGCGCCAGCAGCTCCGGGACAGGGTCGGATACGCAGTATTTT
TRBV18	14	.	.	TRBJ1-1	CASSPDTRNTEAFF	TGTGCCAGCTCCCCTGACACCCGGAACACTGAAGCTTTCTTT
TRBV6-4	13	.	.	TRBJ2-1	CASSAKPGNEQFF	TGTGCCAGCAGTGCCAAACCGGGAAATGAGCAGTTCTTC
TRBV6-5	15	.	once	TRBJ2-3	CASRPGSSSTDTQYF	TGTGCCAGCCGCCCGGGAAGTTCTAGCACAGATACGCAGTATTTT
TRBV9	16	TRBD2	.	TRBJ2-5	CASSVGLAGPLETQYF	TGTGCCAGCAGCGTAGGGCTAGCGGGTCCCTTAGAGACCCAGTACTTC
TRBV19	16	TRBD2	.	TRBJ2-1	CASTQNPGGGLNEQFF	TGTGCCAGTACCCAAAACCCCGGGGGGGGTCTCAATGAGCAGTTCTTC
TRBV16	16	TRBD2	.	TRBJ2-3	CASSQELAVHTDTQYF	TGTGCCAGCAGCCAAGAACTAGCGGTTCACACAGATACGCAGTATTTT
TRBV10-3	15	.	.	TRBJ2-1	CAIRGQGIYYNEQFF	TGTGCCATCCGGGGCCAGGGGATCTACTACAATGAGCAGTTCTTC
TRBV9	16	.	.	TRBJ1-4	CASSVHYTATNEKLFF	TGTGCCAGCAGCGTGCATTACACCGCAACTAATGAAAAACTGTTTTTT
TRBV5-1	14	.	.	TRBJ1-2	CASSLGLQVHGYTF	TGCGCCAGCAGCTTGGGACTCCAAGTTCATGGCTACACCTTC
TRBV9	13	.	.	TRBJ2-3	CASELGGTDTQYF	TGTGCCAGCGAGCTGGGGGGCACAGATACGCAGTATTTT
TRBV9	14	TRBD1	.	TRBJ2-7	CASSGRDRSYEQYF	TGTGCCAGCAGCGGCCGGGACAGATCCTACGAGCAGTACTTC
TRBV7-9	15	.	.	TRBJ1-5	CASSRASQGHQPQHF	TGTGCCAGCAGCCGTGCAAGCCAGGGGCATCAGCCCCAGCATTTT
TRBV19	15	.	once	TRBJ2-6	CASSIDRLGANVLTF	TGTGCCAGTAGTATAGACCGCTTAGGGGCCAACGTCCTGACTTTC
TRBV7-3	13	.	.	TRBJ2-3	CASSPSLQDTQYF	TGTGCCAGCAGCCCCTCCCTACAAGATACGCAGTATTTT
TRBV30	13	TRBD1	.	TRBJ1-5	CAWSATGYQPQHF	TGTGCCTGGAGTGCGACAGGGTACCAGCCCCAGCATTTT
TRBV5-1	14	.	.	TRBJ1-2	CASQSGGVDYGYTF	TGCGCCAGCCAAAGCGGAGGTGTAGACTATGGCTACACCTTC
TRBV5-3	15	TRBD2	.	TRBJ2-1	CARSFGGSPYNEQFF	TGTGCCAGAAGCTTTGGCGGGAGCCCCTACAATGAGCAGTTCTTC
TRBV19	14	.	once	TRBJ1-5	CASSVLGERQPQHF	TGTGCCAGTAGTGTCCTGGGGGAACGGCAGCCCCAGCATTTT
TRBV7-9	14	.	.	TRBJ2-7	CASSLDGGSYEQYF	TGTGCCAGCAGCTTAGACGGGGGTAGCTACGAGCAGTACTTC
TRBV11-2	10	.	.	TRBJ2-1	CASSLTEQFF	TGTGCCAGCAGCTTGACAGAGCAGTTCTTC
TRBV5-4	14	TRBD1	.	TRBJ1-2	CASSSRNRGAGYTF	TGTGCCAGCAGTTCTCGGAACAGGGGGGCCGGCTACACCTTC
TRBV4-1	18	.	.	TRBJ1-6	CASSQEGPGIGSNSPLHF	TGCGCCAGCAGCCAAGAGGGGCCAGGGATAGGGTCTAATTCACCCCTCCACTTT
TRBV18	15	TRBD1	.	TRBJ1-2	CASSPPRGQGYGYTF	TGTGCCAGCTCACCACCGAGGGGGCAGGGGTATGGCTACACCTTC
TRBV6-5	13	.	.	TRBJ1-5	CASKRGSNQPQHF	TGTGCCAGCAAACGGGGGAGCAATCAGCCCCAGCATTTT
TRBV6-5	16	TRBD2	.	TRBJ2-2	CASSSGLAGGGGELFF	TGTGCCAGCAGTTCCGGGCTAGCGGGAGGAGGAGGGGAGCTGTTTTTT
TRBV19	18	TRBD1	.	TRBJ1-2	CASSRRGSAYGDSYGYTF	TGTGCCAGTAGTAGACGAGGGAGCGCCTACGGGGACAGCTATGGCTACACCTTC
TRBV19	14	.	.	TRBJ1-6	CASSGTVNNSPLHF	TGTGCCAGTAGCGGGACGGTCAATAATTCACCCCTCCACTTT
TRBV29-1	13	.	.	TRBJ2-7	CSVLASSSYEQYF	TGCAGCGTGCTAGCGTCCAGCTCCTACGAGCAGTACTTC
TRBV19	15	.	.	TRBJ2-2	CASSLSGFVTGELFF	TGTGCCAGTAGCCTCTCGGGGTTCGTCACCGGGGAGCTGTTTTTT
TRBV5-5	15	.	.	TRBJ1-5	CASSLRQGSNQPQHF	TGTGCCAGCAGCTTGAGGCAGGGCAGCAATCAGCCCCAGCATTTT
TRBV5-1	16	TRBD2	.	TRBJ2-2	CASSLNGGEYTGELFF	TGCGCCAGCAGCTTGAACGGGGGGGAGTACACCGGGGAGCTGTTTTTT
TRBV5-6	14	.	.	TRBJ1-6	CASSLAGYNSPLHF	TGTGCCAGCAGCTTGGCGGGGTACAATTCACCCCTCCACTTT
TRBV13	11	.	.	TRBJ2-7	CASSLHYEQYF	TGTGCCAGCAGCTTACACTACGAGCAGTACTTC